These 18 T cell receptor beta chains were sequenced from one sample in a study of T cell responses to AZD1222 COVID-19 vaccine. Sequencing was performed with immunoSEQ multiplex PCR; in TCRdb, only in-frame clones are kept and a portion is missing. The sample yields around 200,000 clones, more than 85% seen once. The source was peripheral blood, collected on day 0 of AZD1222 vaccination. Receptors originate from an adult in good health.

The J gene is TRBJ1-1, the V gene TRBV6-5; 7 bases are a match to TRBD1. The CDR3 length is 16 residues. V was clipped by 0 bases and J by 0 bases; unmatched bases: 4. Germline assignment: CDR1 MNHEY and CDR2 SVGAGI. As DNA, the CDR3 is TGTGCCAGCAGTTACTCGACAGGGTACATGAACACTGAAGCTTTCTTT. This translates into CASSYSTGYMNTEAFF.

Written as DNA, the CDR3 is TGTGCCAGCAGTTTAGCCGTCAGTTATTACTACACCTTC. It codes for CASSLAVSYYYTF. The gene calls are TRBV12-3 or TRBV12-4 and TRBJ1-2; D is uncertain. Trimming removed 0 bases from V and 10 bases from J, with 12 bases in between. The CDR3 has 13 amino acids.

The J gene is TRBJ1-4, the V gene TRBV6-1, with 8 nucleotides matching TRBD1. The V gene's germline CDR1 is MNHNS and CDR2 SASEGT. The CDR3 contains 16 residues. Trimming cost V 4 bases and J 5 bases; bases outside gene matches: 9. The CDR3 coding sequence is TGTGCCAGCAGTGTGCGGACAGGGACAATAAATGAAAAACTGTTTTTT. Translation: CASSVRTGTINEKLFF.

V is TRBV1 and J is TRBJ2-5; TRBD2, the table's D call, was not compared with the DNA. TRBV1 is an annotated pseudogene. This CDR3 spans 13 amino acids. The CDR3 nucleotides read TGCACCAGCAGCCTGGGGGGGGAGGAGACCCAGTACTTC. Translated: CTSSLGGEETQYF.

This clone is a singleton in its sample. The V call is TRBV5-1, the J call TRBJ1-2; TRBD1 might be the D (5 bases). The germline V gene has CDR1 SGHRS and CDR2 YFSETQ. The CDR3 consists of 15 residues. Trimming stripped 4 bases from V and 0 bases from J, with 13 bases between. The CDR3 DNA is TGCGCCAGCAGCCCGGGACGGTCAGCTAACTATGGCTACACCTTC. Translated, it gives CASSPGRSANYGYTF.

This CDR3 reads CAWSHGDRGWYGNQPQHF. The CDR3 DNA is TGTGCCTGGAGCCATGGGGACAGGGGGTGGTATGGCAATCAGCCCCAGCATTTT. The chain combines TRBV30 with TRBJ1-5, with 11 bases lining up with TRBD1. With 3 bases clipped from V and 2 bases from J, the junction kept 12 bases outside the gene matches. The CDR3 has 18 amino acids. Germline CDR1 is GTSNPN and CDR2 is SVGIG (reference sequence).

The rearrangement joins TRBV5-1 to TRBJ1-4, with D perhaps TRBD1 (6 bases). V was pared by 1 base and J by 7 bases, with 14 bases between. CDR3 size: 15 residues. Germline loops: CDR1 SGHRS, CDR2 YFSETQ. The chain's CDR3 is CASSLNVQGGEKLFF. CDR3 nucleotides: TGCGCCAGCAGCTTGAACGTACAGGGTGGTGAAAAACTGTTTTTT.

The chain recombines TRBV6-5 with TRBJ2-3, with TRBD2 as a possible D gene (6 bases). This CDR3 is 14 amino acids long. V was pared by 6 bases and J by 0 bases, with 10 bases between. CDR1 MNHEY and CDR2 SVGAGI come from the germline V gene. CDR3 sequence: CASSPGLSTDTQYF. CDR3 nucleotides: TGTGCCAGCAGCCCGGGACTGAGCACAGATACGCAGTATTTT.

The chain combines TRBV2 with TRBJ2-3, with D unresolved. CDR1 SNHLY and CDR2 FYNNEI come from the germline V gene. V gave up 8 bases and J gave up 0 bases, with 18 bases separating them. This CDR3 has 16 residues. CDR3 sequence: CASLLPASSSTDTQYF. CDR3 DNA sequence: TGTGCCAGCCTCCTCCCGGCATCTTCTAGCACAGATACGCAGTATTTT.

The genes are TRBV14 and TRBJ1-1, with 9 bases matching TRBD1. Germline V lookup: CDR1 SGHDN, CDR2 FVKESK. The V gene end was trimmed by 7 bases and the J gene end by 4 bases; junction bases not matched to a gene: 4. This CDR3 spans 13 amino acids. CDR3 DNA sequence: TGTGCCAGCACAACGACAGGGGGCACTGAAGCTTTCTTT. This translates into CASTTTGGTEAFF.

This rearrangement joins TRBV3-1 (or the pseudogene TRBV3-2) to TRBJ2-1, with TRBD2 identical over 12 bases. Germline CDR1 is LGHDT and CDR2 is YNNKEL (reference sequence). The CDR3 extends over 15 amino acids. J was trimmed by 14 bases and V by 4 bases; bases with no gene match: 12. The CDR3 DNA reads TGTGCCAGCAGCCTCTCGACTAGCGGGGGAACCGACAAGTTCTTC. It is translated as CASSLSTSGGTDKFF.

This chain links TRBV7-8 with TRBJ1-2, with a tentative D call TRBD1 (6 bases). Germline values: CDR1 SGHVS, CDR2 FQNEAQ. The CDR3 length is 15 residues. Trimming removed 4 bases at V and 0 bases at J, with 12 bases between. CDR3 sequence: CASSSGRGSNYGYTF. The CDR3 region has the DNA TGTGCCAGCAGCTCCGGCAGGGGCTCTAACTATGGCTACACCTTC.

The chain employs TRBV27 and TRBJ2-2; D uncertain. This CDR3 is built from 14 residues. Between the trimmed V and J ends, which lost 4 bases and 1 base, there was a span of 7 bases. CDR1 and CDR2 from the germline V gene are MNHEY and SMNVEV (reference sequence). CDR3 in DNA: TGTGCCAGCAGTTCGCGTCGGAACACCGGGGAGCTGTTTTTT. The encoded protein is CASSSRRNTGELFF.

The gene calls are TRBV18 and TRBJ2-7; D gene unclear. Per germline, CDR1 KGHSH and CDR2 LQKENI. V lost 3 bases and J lost 1, with 19 bases in between. The CDR3 totals 17 residues. The CDR3 protein is CASSPRSLDPRSYEQYF. CDR3 DNA sequence: TGTGCCAGCTCACCGAGGTCGTTGGACCCACGATCCTACGAGCAGTACTTC.

This clone has just one count. The J gene is TRBJ2-3, the V gene TRBV5-6; D remains ambiguous. There are 14 residues in the CDR3. The germline V gene encodes CDR1 SGHDT and CDR2 YYEEEE. V gave up 2 bases and J gave up 2 bases, with 9 bases separating them. CDR3 loop: CASSFMSSTDTQYF. As DNA, the CDR3 is TGTGCCAGCAGCTTTATGAGCTCCACAGATACGCAGTATTTT.

This clone came up once. The chain combines TRBV7-7 with TRBJ1-1; TRBD1 aligns across 9 bases. Germline V gene sequence: CDR1 SSHAT, CDR2 FNYEAQ (reference sequence). The CDR3 loop spans 15 amino acids. Unmatched junction bases numbered 8, after V lost 4 bases and J lost 5 bases. The CDR3 here is CASSSPQGARTEAFF. In DNA, the CDR3 is TGTGCCAGCAGCTCACCACAGGGGGCAAGAACTGAAGCTTTCTTT.

The CDR3 spells CASSEFGGRANEKLFF. CDR3 DNA: TGTGCCAGCAGTGAATTCGGGGGCAGGGCTAATGAAAAACTGTTTTTT. This chain uses TRBV25-1 with TRBJ1-4; a possible D gene is TRBD1 (6 bases). The germline V gene encodes CDR1 MGHDK and CDR2 SYGVNS. Deletions cut 1 base from V and 3 bases from J, with 12 bases between. This CDR3 is 16 amino acids long.

V gene TRBV7-8 combines with J gene TRBJ1-3; perhaps TRBD1 as D (6 bases). V was pared by 6 bases and J by 3 bases, with 9 bases between. This CDR3 region has 13 residues. Per the germline V gene, CDR1 is SGHVS and CDR2 is FQNEAQ. This chain's CDR3 is CASRQGYGNTIYF. CDR3 nucleotide sequence: TGTGCCAGCAGACAGGGTTATGGAAACACCATATATTTT.